These T cell receptor beta chains were read from a single sample in a study of cytomegalovirus exposure and HLA in healthy donors. TCRdb's copy holds only in-frame clones and misses some; the assay was immunoSEQ multiplex PCR. The sample has roughly 100,000 clones, 79% seen once. Material: PBMCs. These receptors were collected from a male donor in good health and CMV-seropositive. CDR3s include the opening cysteine and the closing phenylalanine or tryptophan. Fields, in order: D gene, clone size, V gene, J gene, CDR3 DNA, CDR3 protein. A D gene is named only where the DNA matches it firmly. Size is stated for part of the rows, as once, few or many counts, or as a class when the clone is expanded.

TRBD1	.	TRBV5-1	TRBJ2-5	TGCGCCAGCAGCTGGGGGACAGAACAAGAGACCCAGTACTTC	CASSWGTEQETQYF
.	.	TRBV6-1	TRBJ2-1	TGTGCCAGCAGTGAAGCAAAGGGACTTGCTAACGAGCAGTTCTTC	CASSEAKGLANEQFF
.	few	TRBV5-8	TRBJ2-7	TGTGCCACCAGCCCTGAGGGGGTTCGGGGGGACCTAACGGGGGAGCAGTACTTC	CATSPEGVRGDLTGEQYF
.	.	TRBV5-1	TRBJ1-5	TGCGCCAGCAGCTTGGGTACGAGCCAGCCCCAGCATTTT	CASSLGTSQPQHF
.	.	TRBV19	TRBJ1-1	TGTGCCAGTACCGCAGGGTGGGAAGCTTTCTTT	CASTAGWEAFF
.	.	TRBV10-1	TRBJ2-2	TGCGCCAGCAGTGAGTCTTGGCCTCAAAAGAACACCGGGGAGCTGTTTTTT	CASSESWPQKNTGELFF
.	.	TRBV4-1	TRBJ1-6	TGCGCCAGCAGCCATGACAGCTTCTATAATTCACCCCTCCACTTT	CASSHDSFYNSPLHF
.	.	TRBV5-4	TRBJ2-3	TGTGCCAGCAGTTCGAAGGCCCGGAGTACAGATACGCAGTATTTT	CASSSKARSTDTQYF
.	.	TRBV7-2	TRBJ1-1	TGTGCCAGCAGGCTATCACAAGGGGGTTTCACTGAAGCTTTCTTT	CASRLSQGGFTEAFF
TRBD1	.	TRBV6-1	TRBJ1-6	TGTGCCAGCTGCTGGACAGGGCACAATTCACCCCTCCACTTT	CASCWTGHNSPLHF
TRBD2	.	TRBV2	TRBJ2-2	TGTGCCAGCAGTGAAGATGTCCTAGCGGACACCGGGGAGCTGTTTTTT	CASSEDVLADTGELFF
TRBD1	.	TRBV5-1	TRBJ1-6	TGCGCCAGCAGCTCGGGAGGGACAGGGGGCGCAAACTCACCCCTCCACTTT	CASSSGGTGGANSPLHF
.	once	TRBV20-1	TRBJ1-4	TGCAGTGCTAGATCAAATGAAAAACTGTTTTTT	CSARSNEKLFF
.	few	TRBV5-1	TRBJ1-1	TGCGCCAGCAGCTTCGTCGGGGATCCTGAAGCTTTCTTT	CASSFVGDPEAFF
.	.	TRBV5-6	TRBJ2-2	TGTGCCAGCAGCTCTGACAGCGGGGAGCTGTTTTTT	CASSSDSGELFF
.	.	TRBV5-4	TRBJ2-7	TGTGCCAGCAGCTTCGAGACAGATAACCTGAACGAGCAGTACTTC	CASSFETDNLNEQYF
TRBD1	.	TRBV19	TRBJ1-5	TGTGCCAGTAGTTGGGACAGCGAGGCCCAGCATTTT	CASSWDSEAQHF
.	once	TRBV18	TRBJ2-4	TGTGCCAGCTCACCTCCCGGGGGGCGATTAGCCAAAAACATTCAGTACTTC	CASSPPGGRLAKNIQYF
TRBD1	once	TRBV5-1	TRBJ1-4	TGCGCCAGCACAAAGACAGGGGGGAATGAAAAACTGTTTTTT	CASTKTGGNEKLFF
.	.	TRBV19	TRBJ1-3	TGTGCCAGTAGTCTTGGGACAAAAATCTCTGGAAACACCATATATTTT	CASSLGTKISGNTIYF
.	.	TRBV30	TRBJ2-1	TGTGCCTGGAGTGTCAGGGCAAATGAGCAGTTCTTC	CAWSVRANEQFF
TRBD1	.	TRBV5-1	TRBJ1-4	TGCGCCAGCAGCCTGCAGGGGGCGCGGACTAATGAAAAACTGTTTTTT	CASSLQGARTNEKLFF
TRBD1	.	TRBV9	TRBJ1-1	TGTGCCAGCAGCGTAGGATGGGACAGGGTAGCTTTCTTT	CASSVGWDRVAFF
.	few	TRBV30	TRBJ1-5	TGTGCCTGGAGTGCCGACACCGGCAATCAGCCCCAGCATTTT	CAWSADTGNQPQHF